The entry below describes one T cell receptor (beta chain). Germline V gives CDR1 MNHNS, CDR2 SASEGT. The junction had 2 bases not matched to a gene; V was cut back by 4 bases and J by 2 bases. The CDR3 runs 14 residues. These data originate in a study of T cell changes during pregnancy in multiple sclerosis. Clones were sequenced by immunoSEQ multiplex PCR, and TCRdb holds only the in-frame ones, with some missing. The repertoire includes under 65,000 clones, around 92% of them detected once, and more than 0.9% sits in the top ten. The receptor was derived from a female donor in good health, enrolled as a control in a pregnancy study. The genes are TRBV6-1 and TRBJ2-5, with 9 bases that match TRBD2. The sample consisted of peripheral blood, taken after pregnancy. This CDR3 is CASSGAGGQETQYF. CDR3 coding DNA: TGTGCCAGCAGTGGTGCGGGAGGGCAAGAGACCCAGTACTTC.